This T cell receptor beta chain was observed in a study of human CD8 memory T cell subsets. With respect to this clonotype: Its cognate antigen is unknown.

It was UMI-labeled 5' RACE by which the TCR beta libraries were made. Reprocessing the 5' RACE reads, TCRdb reports a single entry for every CDR3 protein and omits DNA. This sample carries approximately 5,700 distinct CDR3 sequences, with about 19% going to the ten biggest clones. Germline lookup yields CDR1 SGHDN and CDR2 FVKESK. The CDR3 sequence is 14 residues long. Healthy donors' buffy coats supplied the PBMC. Study-wide results and limits: There was only minimal overlap between the repertoires of stem-like memory and precursor exhausted T cells. T cells showing similarly high diversity were the stem-like memory and precursor exhausted cells, not the effector memory cells. Estimates that used Chao1 suggested higher diversity in stem-like memory T cells than in precursor exhausted T cells.

The chain uses TRBV14 and TRBJ2-7. Material for sequencing was CD8+ T cells from PBMCs. The TCR originated in a human donor in good health. This chain's CDR3 is CASSQAEFPYEQYF.